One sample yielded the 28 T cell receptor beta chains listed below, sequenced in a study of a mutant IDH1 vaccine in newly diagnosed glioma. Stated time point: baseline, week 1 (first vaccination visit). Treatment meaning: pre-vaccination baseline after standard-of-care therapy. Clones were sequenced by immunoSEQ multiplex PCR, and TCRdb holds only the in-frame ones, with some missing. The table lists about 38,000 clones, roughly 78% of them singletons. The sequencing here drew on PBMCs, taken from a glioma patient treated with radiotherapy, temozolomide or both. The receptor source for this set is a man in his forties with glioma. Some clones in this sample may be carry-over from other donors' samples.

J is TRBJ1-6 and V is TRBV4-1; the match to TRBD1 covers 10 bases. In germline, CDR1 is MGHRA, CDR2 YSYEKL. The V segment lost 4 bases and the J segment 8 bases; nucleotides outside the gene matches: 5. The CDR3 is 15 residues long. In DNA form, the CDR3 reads TGCGCCAGCAGCCTCGGACAGGGGGGGTATTCACCCCTCCACTTT. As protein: CASSLGQGGYSPLHF.

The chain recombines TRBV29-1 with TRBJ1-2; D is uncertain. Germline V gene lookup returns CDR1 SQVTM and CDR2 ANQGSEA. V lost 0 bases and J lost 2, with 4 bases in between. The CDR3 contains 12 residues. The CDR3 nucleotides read TGCAGCGTTGAAGAGGGGAACTATGGCTACACCTTC. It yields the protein CSVEEGNYGYTF.

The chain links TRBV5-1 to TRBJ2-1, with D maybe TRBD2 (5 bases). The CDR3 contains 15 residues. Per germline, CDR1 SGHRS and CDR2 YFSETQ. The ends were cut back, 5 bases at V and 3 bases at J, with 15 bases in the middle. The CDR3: CASSSSGKDYNEQFF. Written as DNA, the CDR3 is TGCGCCAGCAGTTCATCGGGGAAGGACTACAATGAGCAGTTCTTC.

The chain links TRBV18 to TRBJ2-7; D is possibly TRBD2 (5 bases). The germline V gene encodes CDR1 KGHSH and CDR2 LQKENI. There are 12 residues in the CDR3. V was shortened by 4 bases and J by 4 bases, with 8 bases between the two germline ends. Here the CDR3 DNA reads TGTGCCAGCTCACTAGCGCCATACGAGCAGTACTTC. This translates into CASSLAPYEQYF.

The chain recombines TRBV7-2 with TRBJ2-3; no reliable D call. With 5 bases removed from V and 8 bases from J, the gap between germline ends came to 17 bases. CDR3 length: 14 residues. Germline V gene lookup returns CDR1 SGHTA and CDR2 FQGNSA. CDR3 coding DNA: TGTGCCAGCAGCCTACAAATCGCCCAAGGTACGCAGTATTTT. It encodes CASSLQIAQGTQYF.

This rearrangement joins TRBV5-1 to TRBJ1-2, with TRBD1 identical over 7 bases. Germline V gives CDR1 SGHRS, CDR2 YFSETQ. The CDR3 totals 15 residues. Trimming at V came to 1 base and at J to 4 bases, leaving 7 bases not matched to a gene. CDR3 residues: CASSLRGRGTYGYTF. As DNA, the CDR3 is TGCGCCAGCAGCTTGAGGGGGCGAGGGACCTATGGCTACACCTTC. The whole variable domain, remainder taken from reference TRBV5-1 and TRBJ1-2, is KAGVTQTPRYLIKTRGQQVTLSCSPISGHRSVSWYQQTPGQGLQFLFEYFSETQRNKGNFPGRFSGRQFSNSRSEMNVSTLELGDSALYLCASSLRGRGTYGYTFGSGTRLTVV.

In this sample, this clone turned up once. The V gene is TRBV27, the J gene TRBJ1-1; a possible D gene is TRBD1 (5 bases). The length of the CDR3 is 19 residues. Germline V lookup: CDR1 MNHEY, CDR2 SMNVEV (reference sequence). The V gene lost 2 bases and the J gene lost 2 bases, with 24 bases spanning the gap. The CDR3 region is CASSLETSGRAGRNTEAFF. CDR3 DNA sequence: TGTGCCAGCAGTTTAGAGACCTCGGGCCGCGCGGGGCGTAACACTGAAGCTTTCTTT.

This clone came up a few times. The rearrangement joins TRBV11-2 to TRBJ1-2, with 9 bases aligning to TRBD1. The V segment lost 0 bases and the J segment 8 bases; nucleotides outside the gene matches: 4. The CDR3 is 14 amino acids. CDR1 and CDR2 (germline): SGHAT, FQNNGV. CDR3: CASSLETGGLGYTF. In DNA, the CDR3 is TGTGCCAGCAGCTTAGAAACAGGGGGCTTGGGCTACACCTTC.

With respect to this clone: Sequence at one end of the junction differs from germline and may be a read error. The CDR3 is CASSLGSGTLTDTQYF. CDR3 nucleotide sequence: TGTGCTAGCAGCTTAGGGTCTGGCACGCTCACAGATACGCAGTATTTT. The rearrangement links TRBV7-7 to TRBJ2-3; no clear D gene. Germline CDR1 SSHAT, CDR2 FNYEAQ (reference sequence). This CDR3 is built from 16 residues.

This CDR3 is CASRTGQGHSGNTIYF. The DNA for the CDR3 is TGTGCCAGCAGAACTGGACAGGGACACTCTGGAAACACCATATATTTT. The chain has TRBV7-6 and TRBJ1-3, with TRBD1 identical over 8 bases. Unmatched junction bases numbered 7, after V lost 6 bases and J lost 0 bases. The CDR3 totals 16 residues. Germline CDR1 reads SGHVS; CDR2 reads FNYEAQ. Together with reference TRBV7-6 and TRBJ1-3, the CDR3 gives the full variable domain: GAGVSQSPRYKVTKRGQDVALRCDPISGHVSLYWYRQALGQGPEFLTYFNYEAQQDKSGLPNDRFSAERPEGSISTLTIQRTEQRDSAMYRCASRTGQGHSGNTIYFGEGSWLTVV.

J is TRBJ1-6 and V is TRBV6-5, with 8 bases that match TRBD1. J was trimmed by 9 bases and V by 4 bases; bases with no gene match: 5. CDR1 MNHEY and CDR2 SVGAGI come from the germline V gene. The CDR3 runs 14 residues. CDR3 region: CASSSRGQGSPLHF. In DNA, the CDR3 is TGTGCCAGCAGTTCCAGGGGGCAGGGTTCACCCCTCCACTTT.

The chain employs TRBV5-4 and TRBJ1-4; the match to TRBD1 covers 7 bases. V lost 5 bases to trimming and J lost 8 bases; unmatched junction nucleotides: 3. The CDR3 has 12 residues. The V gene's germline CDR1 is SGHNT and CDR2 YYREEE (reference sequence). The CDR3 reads CASREGGEKLFF. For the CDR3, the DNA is TGTGCCAGCAGGGAAGGGGGCGAAAAACTGTTTTTT.

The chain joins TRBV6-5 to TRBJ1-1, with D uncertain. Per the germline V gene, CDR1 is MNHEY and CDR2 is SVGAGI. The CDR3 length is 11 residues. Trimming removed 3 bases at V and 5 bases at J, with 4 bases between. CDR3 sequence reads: CASSYGTEAFF. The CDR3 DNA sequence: TGTGCCAGCAGTTATGGGACTGAAGCTTTCTTT.

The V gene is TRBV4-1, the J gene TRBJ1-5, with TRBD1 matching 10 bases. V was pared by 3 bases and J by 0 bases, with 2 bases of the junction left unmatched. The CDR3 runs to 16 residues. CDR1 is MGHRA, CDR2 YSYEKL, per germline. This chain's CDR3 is CASSQGTGVSNQPQHF. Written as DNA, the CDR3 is TGCGCCAGCAGCCAGGGGACAGGGGTTAGCAATCAGCCCCAGCATTTT.

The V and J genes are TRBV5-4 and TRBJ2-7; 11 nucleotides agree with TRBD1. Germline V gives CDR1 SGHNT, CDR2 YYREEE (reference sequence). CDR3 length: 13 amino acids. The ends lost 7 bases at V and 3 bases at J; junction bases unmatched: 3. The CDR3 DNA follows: TGTGCCAGCGCCGGGACAGGGGGCTACGAGCAGTACTTC. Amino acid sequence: CASAGTGGYEQYF.

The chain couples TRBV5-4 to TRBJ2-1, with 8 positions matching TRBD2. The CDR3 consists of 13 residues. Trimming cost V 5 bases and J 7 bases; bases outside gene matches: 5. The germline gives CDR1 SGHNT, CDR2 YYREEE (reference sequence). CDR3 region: CASRIAGNNEQFF. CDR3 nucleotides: TGTGCCAGCAGGATAGCGGGGAATAATGAGCAGTTCTTC.

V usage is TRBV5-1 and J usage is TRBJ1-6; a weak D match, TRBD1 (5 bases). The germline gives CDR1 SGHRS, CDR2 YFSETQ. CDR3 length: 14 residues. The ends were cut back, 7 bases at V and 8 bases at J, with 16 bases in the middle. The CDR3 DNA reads TGCGCCAGCGGCCCGGGACGGTGGGATTCACCCCTCCACTTT. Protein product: CASGPGRWDSPLHF.

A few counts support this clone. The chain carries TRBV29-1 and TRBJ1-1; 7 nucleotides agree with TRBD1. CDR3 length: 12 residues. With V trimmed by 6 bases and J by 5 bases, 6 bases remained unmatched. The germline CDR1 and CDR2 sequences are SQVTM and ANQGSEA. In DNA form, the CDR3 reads TGCAGCGTCGACAGGGCTCGGACTGAAGCTTTCTTT. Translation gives CSVDRARTEAFF.

CDR3 loop: CASSRAAGRSFTEAFF. The CDR3 nucleotides are TGTGCCAGCAGCCGGGCGGCAGGGCGAAGTTTCACTGAAGCTTTCTTT. V is TRBV7-9 and J is TRBJ1-1; tentative D call: TRBD1 (5 bases). The CDR3 has 16 amino acids. Germline CDR1 and CDR2: SEHNR and FQNEAQ (reference sequence). V was pared by 5 bases and J by 4 bases, with 20 bases between.

This CDR3 is CASSPGQGYGYTF. CDR3 DNA: TGTGCCAGCAGCCCTGGACAGGGCTATGGCTACACCTTC. The rearrangement uses TRBV7-6 and TRBJ1-2, with 8 bases matching TRBD1. The germline V gene has CDR1 SGHVS and CDR2 FNYEAQ. V gave up 5 bases and J gave up 4 bases; unmatched junction bases: 3. The CDR3 is made up of 13 amino acids.

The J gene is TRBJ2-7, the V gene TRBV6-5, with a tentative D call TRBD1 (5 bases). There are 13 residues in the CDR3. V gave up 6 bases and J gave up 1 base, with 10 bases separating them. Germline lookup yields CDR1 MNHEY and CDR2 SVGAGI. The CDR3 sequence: CASSRVGSYEQYF. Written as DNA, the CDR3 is TGTGCCAGCAGCAGGGTAGGGTCCTACGAGCAGTACTTC.

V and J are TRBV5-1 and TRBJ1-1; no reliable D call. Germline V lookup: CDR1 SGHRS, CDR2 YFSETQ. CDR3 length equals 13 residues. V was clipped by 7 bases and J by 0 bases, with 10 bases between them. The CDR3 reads CASRPIMNTEAFF. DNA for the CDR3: TGCGCCAGCCGCCCTATAATGAACACTGAAGCTTTCTTT.

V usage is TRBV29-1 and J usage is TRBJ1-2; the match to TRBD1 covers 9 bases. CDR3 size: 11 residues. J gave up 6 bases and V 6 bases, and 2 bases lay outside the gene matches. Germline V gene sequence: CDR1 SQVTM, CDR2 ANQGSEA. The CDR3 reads CSVGQGDGYTF. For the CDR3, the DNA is TGCAGCGTGGGACAGGGAGATGGCTACACCTTC.

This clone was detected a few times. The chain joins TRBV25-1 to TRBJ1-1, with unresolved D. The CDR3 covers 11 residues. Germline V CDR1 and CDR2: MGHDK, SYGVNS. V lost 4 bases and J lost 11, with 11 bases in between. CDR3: CASSGPVGAFF. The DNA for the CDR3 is TGTGCCAGCAGTGGTCCCGTCGGTGCTTTCTTT.

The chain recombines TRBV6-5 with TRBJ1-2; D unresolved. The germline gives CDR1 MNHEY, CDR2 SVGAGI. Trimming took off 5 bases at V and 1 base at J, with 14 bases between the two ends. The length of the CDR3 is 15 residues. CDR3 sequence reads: CASSPGAGFNYGYTF. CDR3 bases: TGTGCCAGCAGTCCGGGCGCAGGCTTTAACTATGGCTACACCTTC.

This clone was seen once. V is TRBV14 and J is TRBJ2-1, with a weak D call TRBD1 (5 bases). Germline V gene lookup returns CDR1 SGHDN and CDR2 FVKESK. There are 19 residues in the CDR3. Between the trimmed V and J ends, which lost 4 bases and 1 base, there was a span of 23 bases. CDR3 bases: TGTGCCAGCAGCCCGACAGCAGGGTTCGGTGTGGGGTCCTACAATGAGCAGTTCTTC. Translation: CASSPTAGFGVGSYNEQFF.

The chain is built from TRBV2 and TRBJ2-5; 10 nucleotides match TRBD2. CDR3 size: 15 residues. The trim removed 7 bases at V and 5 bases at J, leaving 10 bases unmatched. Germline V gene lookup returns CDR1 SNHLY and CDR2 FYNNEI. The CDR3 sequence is CASIRTGAGGETQYF. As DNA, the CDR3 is TGTGCCAGCATTCGAACGGGAGCGGGGGGGGAGACCCAGTACTTC. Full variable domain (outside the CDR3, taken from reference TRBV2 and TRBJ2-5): EPEVTQTPSHQVTQMGQEVILRCVPISNHLYFYWYRQILGQKVEFLVSFYNNEISEKSEIFDDQFSVERPDGSNFTLKIRSTKLEDSAMYFCASIRTGAGGETQYFGPGTRLLVL.

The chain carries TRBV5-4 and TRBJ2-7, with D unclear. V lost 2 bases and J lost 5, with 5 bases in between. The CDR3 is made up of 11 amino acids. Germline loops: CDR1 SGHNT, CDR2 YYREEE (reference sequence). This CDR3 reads CASSFGHEQYF. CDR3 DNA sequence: TGTGCCAGCAGCTTTGGCCACGAGCAGTACTTC.